A single TCR beta chain is shown here with its context. In germline, CDR1 is MNHEY, CDR2 SVGAGI. The length of the CDR3 is 15 residues. V was shortened by 5 bases and J by 3 bases, with 14 bases between the two germline ends. These data originate in a study of blood T cell repertoires in COVID-19. Some clones are missing from TCRdb's copy, which holds only in-frame ones; the method was immunoSEQ multiplex PCR. The table has 55,000 to 70,000 clones, around four fifths seen once. The clonotype comes from a woman aged 80 or older with acute or convalescent COVID-19. The gene calls are TRBV6-5 and TRBJ1-3; a possible D gene is TRBD1 (5 bases). The source material was peripheral blood. CDR3 in amino acids: CASSPNQGYGNTIYF. The DNA of the CDR3 is TGTGCCAGCAGTCCCAACCAGGGTTATGGAAACACCATATATTTT.